This entry concerns a single T cell receptor beta chain. Its antigen is not identified. These data belong to a study of metastatic and nonmetastatic thyroid tumors. Study summary: Repertoires from malignant and benign thyroid patients were compared across blood and tumor or nodule tissue. Notes on the study in general: Patients with malignant thyroid tumors reportedly had significantly higher TCR beta diversity than those with benign nodules, in blood and tumor.

Per the germline V gene, CDR1 is SGHRS and CDR2 is YFSETQ. The CDR3 spans 15 residues. Trimming cost V 4 bases and J 6 bases; bases outside gene matches: 5. None of the patients had undergone any treatment ahead of thyroid surgery. Per the study methods: Researchers built a distant-metastasis classifier for papillary thyroid cancer that drew on CDR3 differences across clinicopathological groups. MiXCR was used by TCRdb to re-call the PCR reads. The V and J calls come from TCRdb's annotation, not from the publication. The sample yields about 5,500 clones, about 39% seen once. The receptor was isolated from a male donor with papillary thyroid cancer or a benign thyroid nodule (not recorded which). Some clones in this sample may be carry-over from other donors' samples. The V and J genes are TRBV5-1 and TRBJ1-6, with 9 bases identical to TRBD1. The sequenced sample was tumor tissue. Here the CDR3 reads CASSATGGRNSPLHF. CDR3 bases: TGCGCCAGCAGCGCTACAGGGGGCCGTAATTCACCCCTCCACTTT.